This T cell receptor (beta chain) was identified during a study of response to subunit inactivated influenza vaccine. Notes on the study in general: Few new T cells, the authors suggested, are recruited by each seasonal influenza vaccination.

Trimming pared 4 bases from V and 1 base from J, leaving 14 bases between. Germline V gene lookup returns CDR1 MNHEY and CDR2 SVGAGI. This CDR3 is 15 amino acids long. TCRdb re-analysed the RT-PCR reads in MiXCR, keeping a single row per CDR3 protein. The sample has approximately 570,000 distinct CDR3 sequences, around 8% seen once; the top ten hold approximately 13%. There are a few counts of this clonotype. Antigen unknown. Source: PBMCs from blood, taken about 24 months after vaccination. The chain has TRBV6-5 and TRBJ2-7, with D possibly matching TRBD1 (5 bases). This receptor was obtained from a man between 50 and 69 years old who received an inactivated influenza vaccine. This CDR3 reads CASSSTWQGSYEQYF. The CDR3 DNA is TGTGCCAGCAGTTCGACTTGGCAGGGTTCCTACGAGCAGTACTTC.